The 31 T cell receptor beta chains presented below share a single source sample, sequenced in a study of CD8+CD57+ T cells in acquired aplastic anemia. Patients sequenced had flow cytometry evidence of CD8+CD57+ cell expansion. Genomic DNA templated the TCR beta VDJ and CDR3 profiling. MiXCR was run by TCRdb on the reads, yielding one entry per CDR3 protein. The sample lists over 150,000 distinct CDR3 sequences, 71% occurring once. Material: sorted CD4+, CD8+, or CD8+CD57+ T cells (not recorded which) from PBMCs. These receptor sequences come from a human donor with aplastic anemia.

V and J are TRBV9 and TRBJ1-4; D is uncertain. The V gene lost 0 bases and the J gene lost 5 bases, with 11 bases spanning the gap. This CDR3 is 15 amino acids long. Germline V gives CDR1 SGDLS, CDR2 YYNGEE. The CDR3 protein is CASSVAGVSNEKLFF. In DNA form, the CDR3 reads TGTGCCAGCAGCGTAGCCGGAGTCAGCAATGAAAAACTGTTTTTT.

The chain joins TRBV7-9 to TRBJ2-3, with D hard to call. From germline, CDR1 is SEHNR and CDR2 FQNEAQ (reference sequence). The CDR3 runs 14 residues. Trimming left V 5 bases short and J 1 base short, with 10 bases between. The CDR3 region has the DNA TGTGCCAGCAGCGAGAAAGTTGGCACAGATACGCAGTATTTT. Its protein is CASSEKVGTDTQYF.

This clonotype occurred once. The CDR3 sequence is CASSMAGEVTDTQYF. DNA of the CDR3: TGTGCCAGCAGCATGGCCGGCGAGGTGACAGATACGCAGTATTTT. The rearrangement links TRBV5-6 to TRBJ2-3; no firm D call. The germline V gene encodes CDR1 SGHDT and CDR2 YYEEEE. Trimming removed 4 bases at V and 3 bases at J, with 15 bases between. The CDR3 totals 15 residues.

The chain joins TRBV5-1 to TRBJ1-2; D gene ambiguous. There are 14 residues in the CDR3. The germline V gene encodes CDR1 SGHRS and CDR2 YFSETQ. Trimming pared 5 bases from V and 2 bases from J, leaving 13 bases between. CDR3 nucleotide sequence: TGCGCCAGCAGTCGGGAGGAAGCCAACTATGGCTACACCTTC. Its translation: CASSREEANYGYTF.

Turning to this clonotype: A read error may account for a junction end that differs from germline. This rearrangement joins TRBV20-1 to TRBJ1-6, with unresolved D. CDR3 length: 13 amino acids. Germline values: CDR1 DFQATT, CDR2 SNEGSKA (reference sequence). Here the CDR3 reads CSANRVLDSPLHF. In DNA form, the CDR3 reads TGCAGTGCTAACCGGGTCTTAGATTCTCCCCTCCACTTT.

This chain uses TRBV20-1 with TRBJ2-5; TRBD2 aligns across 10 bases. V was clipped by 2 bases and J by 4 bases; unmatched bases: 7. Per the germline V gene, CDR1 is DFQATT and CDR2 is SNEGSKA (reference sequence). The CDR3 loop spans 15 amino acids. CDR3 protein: CSARYTSGTGETQYF. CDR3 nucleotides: TGCAGTGCTAGATACACTAGCGGGACGGGAGAGACCCAGTACTTC.

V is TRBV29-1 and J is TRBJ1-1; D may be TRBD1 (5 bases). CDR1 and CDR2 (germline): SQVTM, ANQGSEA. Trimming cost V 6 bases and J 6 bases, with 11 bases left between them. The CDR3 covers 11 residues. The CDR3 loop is CSVDGQAEAFF. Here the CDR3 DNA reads TGCAGCGTAGATGGACAAGCTGAAGCTTTCTTT.

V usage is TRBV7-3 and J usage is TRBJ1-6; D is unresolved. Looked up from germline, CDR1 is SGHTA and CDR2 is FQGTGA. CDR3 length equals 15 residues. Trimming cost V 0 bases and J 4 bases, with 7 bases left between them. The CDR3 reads CASSLTGQYNSPLHF. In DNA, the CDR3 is TGTGCCAGCAGCTTAACAGGGCAGTATAATTCACCCCTCCACTTT.

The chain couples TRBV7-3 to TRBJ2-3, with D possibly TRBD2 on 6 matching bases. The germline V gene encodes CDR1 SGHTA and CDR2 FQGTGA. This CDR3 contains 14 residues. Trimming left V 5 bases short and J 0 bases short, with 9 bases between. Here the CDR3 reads CASSLGTSTDTQYF. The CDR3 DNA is TGTGCCAGCAGCCTCGGGACTAGCACAGATACGCAGTATTTT. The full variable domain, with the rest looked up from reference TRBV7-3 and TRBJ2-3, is GAGVSQTPSNKVTEKGKYVELRCDPISGHTALYWYRQSLGQGPEFLIYFQGTGAADDSGLPNDRFFAVRPEGSVSTLKIQRTERGDSAVYLCASSLGTSTDTQYFGPGTRLTVL.

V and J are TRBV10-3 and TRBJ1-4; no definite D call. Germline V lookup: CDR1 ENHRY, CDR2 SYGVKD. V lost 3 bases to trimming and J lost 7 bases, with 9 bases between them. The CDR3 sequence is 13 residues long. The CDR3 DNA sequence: TGTGCCATCAGTGATTACAGTCGTGAAAAACTGTTTTTT. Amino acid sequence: CAISDYSREKLFF.

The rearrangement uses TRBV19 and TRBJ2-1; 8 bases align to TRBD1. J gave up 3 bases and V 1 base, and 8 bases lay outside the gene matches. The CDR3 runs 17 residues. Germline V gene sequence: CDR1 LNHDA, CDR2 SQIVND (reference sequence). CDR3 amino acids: CASSIVPMTGDYNEQFF. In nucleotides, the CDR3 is TGTGCCAGTAGTATAGTCCCCATGACAGGGGACTACAATGAGCAGTTCTTC. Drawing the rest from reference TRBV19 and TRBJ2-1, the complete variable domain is DGGITQSPKYLFRKEGQNVTLSCEQNLNHDAMYWYRQDPGQGLRLIYYSQIVNDFQKGDIAEGYSVSREKKESFPLTVTSAQKNPTAFYLCASSIVPMTGDYNEQFFGPGTRLTVL.

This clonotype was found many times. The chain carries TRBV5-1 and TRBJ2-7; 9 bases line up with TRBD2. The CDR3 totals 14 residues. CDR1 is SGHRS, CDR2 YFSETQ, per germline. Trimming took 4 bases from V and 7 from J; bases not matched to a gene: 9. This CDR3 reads CASSPGLAIGEQYF. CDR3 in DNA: TGCGCCAGCAGCCCGGGACTAGCCATCGGTGAGCAGTACTTC.

The CDR3 DNA follows: TGCAGTGCAGGGGTAGGGGACACTGAAGCTTTCTTT. Its translation: CSAGVGDTEAFF. J is TRBJ1-1 and V is TRBV20-1; perhaps TRBD1 as D (5 bases). V was clipped by 6 bases and J by 3 bases, with 11 bases between them. Germline values: CDR1 DFQATT, CDR2 SNEGSKA (reference sequence). CDR3 length equals 12 residues.

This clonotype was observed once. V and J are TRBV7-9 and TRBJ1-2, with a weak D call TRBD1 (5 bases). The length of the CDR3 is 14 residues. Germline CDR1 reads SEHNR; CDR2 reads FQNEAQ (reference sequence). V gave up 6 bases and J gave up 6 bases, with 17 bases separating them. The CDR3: CASRTPGLNHGYTF. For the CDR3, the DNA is TGTGCCAGCAGGACACCGGGACTCAACCATGGCTACACCTTC.

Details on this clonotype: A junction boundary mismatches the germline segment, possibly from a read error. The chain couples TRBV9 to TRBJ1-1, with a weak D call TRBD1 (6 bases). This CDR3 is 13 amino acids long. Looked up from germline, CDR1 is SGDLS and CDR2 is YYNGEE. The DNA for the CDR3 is TGTGCCAGCAGCGAGGGGGGGGGGACTGAAGATTTCTTT. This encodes CASSEGGGTEDFF.

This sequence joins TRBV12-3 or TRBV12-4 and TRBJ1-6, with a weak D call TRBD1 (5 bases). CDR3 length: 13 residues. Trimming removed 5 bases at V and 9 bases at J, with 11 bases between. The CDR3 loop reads CASSLTVGSPLHF. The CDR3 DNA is TGTGCCAGCAGTCTGACAGTGGGTTCACCCCTCCACTTT.

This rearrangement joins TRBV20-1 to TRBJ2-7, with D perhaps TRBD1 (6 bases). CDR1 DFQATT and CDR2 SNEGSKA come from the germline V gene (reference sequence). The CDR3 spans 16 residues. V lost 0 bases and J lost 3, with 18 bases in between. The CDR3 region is CSARDEVMGHSYEQYF. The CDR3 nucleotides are TGCAGTGCTAGAGATGAGGTGATGGGACACAGCTACGAGCAGTACTTC.

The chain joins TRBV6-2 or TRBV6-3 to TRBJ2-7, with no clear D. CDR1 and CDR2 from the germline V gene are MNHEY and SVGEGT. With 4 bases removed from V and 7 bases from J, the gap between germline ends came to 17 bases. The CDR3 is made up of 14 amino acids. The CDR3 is CASSSDWNTGEQYV. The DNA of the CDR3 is TGTGCCAGCAGTTCCGACTGGAACACCGGGGAGCAGTACGTC.

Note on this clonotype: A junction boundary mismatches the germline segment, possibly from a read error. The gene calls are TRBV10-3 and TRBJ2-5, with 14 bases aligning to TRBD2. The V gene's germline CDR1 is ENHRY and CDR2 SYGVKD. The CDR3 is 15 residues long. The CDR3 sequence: CASSDGTSGGETQYF. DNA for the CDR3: TGTGCCAGCAGTGACGGGACTAGCGGGGGAGAGACCCAGTACTTC.

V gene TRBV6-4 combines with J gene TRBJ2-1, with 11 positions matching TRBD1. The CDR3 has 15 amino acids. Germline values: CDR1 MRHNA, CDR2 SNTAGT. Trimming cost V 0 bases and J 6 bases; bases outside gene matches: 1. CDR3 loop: CASSDSGTGGNEQFF. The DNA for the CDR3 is TGTGCCAGCAGTGACTCGGGGACAGGGGGCAATGAGCAGTTCTTC.

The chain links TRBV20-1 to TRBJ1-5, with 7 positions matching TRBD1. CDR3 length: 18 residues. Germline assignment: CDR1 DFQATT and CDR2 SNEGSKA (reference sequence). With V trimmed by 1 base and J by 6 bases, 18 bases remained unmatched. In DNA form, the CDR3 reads TGCAGTGCTAGAGCAACGGACCGACAGGGAGGTGGCTCTCAGCCCCAGCATTTT. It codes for CSARATDRQGGGSQPQHF.

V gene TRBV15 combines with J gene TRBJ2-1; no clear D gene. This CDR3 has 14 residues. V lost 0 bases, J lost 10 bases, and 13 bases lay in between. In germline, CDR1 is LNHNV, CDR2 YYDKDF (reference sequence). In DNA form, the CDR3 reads TGTGCCACCAGCAGAGAAGCGACAAGCTACGAGCAGTTCTTC. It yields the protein CATSREATSYEQFF.

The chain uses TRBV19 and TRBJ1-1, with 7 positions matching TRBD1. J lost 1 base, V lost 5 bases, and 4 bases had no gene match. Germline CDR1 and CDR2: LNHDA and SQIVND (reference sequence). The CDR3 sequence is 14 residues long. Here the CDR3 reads CASSSGQSNTEAFF. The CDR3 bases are TGTGCCAGTAGTTCGGGACAGTCGAACACTGAAGCTTTCTTT.

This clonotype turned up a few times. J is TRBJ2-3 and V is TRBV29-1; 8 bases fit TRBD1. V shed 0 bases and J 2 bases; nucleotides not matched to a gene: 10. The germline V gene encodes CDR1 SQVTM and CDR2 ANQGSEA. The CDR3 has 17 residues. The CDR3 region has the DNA TGCAGCGTTGAAGACCCTCGGACAGGGACGTACACAGATACGCAGTATTTT. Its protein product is CSVEDPRTGTYTDTQYF.

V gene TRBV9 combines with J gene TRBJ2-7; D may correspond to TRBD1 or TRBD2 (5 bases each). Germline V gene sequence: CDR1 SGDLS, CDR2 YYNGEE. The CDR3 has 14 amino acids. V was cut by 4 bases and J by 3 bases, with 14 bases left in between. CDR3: CASSFGTANYEQYF. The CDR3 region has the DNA TGTGCCAGCAGCTTCGGGACCGCAAACTACGAGCAGTACTTC.

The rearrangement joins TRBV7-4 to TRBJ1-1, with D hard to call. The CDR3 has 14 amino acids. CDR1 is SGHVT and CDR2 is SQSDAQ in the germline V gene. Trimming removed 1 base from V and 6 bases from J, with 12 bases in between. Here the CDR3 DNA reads TGTGCCAGCAGCTTAGATGGACCGGTCGCTGAAGCTTTCTTT. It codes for CASSLDGPVAEAFF.

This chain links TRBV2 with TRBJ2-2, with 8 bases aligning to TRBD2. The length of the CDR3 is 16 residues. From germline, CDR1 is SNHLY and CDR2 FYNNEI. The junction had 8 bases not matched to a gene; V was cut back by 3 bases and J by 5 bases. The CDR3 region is CASSDYPGGRTGELFF. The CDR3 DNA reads TGTGCCAGCAGTGACTACCCGGGGGGGCGGACCGGGGAGCTGTTTTTT.

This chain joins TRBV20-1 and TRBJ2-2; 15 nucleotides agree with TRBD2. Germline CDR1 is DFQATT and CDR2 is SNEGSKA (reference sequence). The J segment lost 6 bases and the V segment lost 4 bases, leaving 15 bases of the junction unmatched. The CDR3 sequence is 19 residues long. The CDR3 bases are TGCAGTGCTATTGTCAAAGGACTAGCGGGAGGGTCCACCGCCGGGGAGCTGTTTTTT. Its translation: CSAIVKGLAGGSTAGELFF.

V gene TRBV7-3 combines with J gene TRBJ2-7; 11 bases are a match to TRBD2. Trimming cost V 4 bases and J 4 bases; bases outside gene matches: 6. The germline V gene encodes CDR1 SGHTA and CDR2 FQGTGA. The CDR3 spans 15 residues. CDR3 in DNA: TGTGCCAGCAGCTATACCGGGACTAGCGGTTACGAGCAGTACTTC. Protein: CASSYTGTSGYEQYF.

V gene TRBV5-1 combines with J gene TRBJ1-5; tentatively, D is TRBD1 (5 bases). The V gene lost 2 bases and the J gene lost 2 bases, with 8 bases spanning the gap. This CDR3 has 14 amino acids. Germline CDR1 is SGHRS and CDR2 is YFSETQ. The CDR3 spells CASSFLGGNQPQHF. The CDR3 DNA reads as TGCGCCAGCAGCTTTCTGGGGGGCAATCAGCCCCAGCATTTT. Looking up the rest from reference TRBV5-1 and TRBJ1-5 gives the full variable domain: KAGVTQTPRYLIKTRGQQVTLSCSPISGHRSVSWYQQTPGQGLQFLFEYFSETQRNKGNFPGRFSGRQFSNSRSEMNVSTLELGDSALYLCASSFLGGNQPQHFGDGTRLSIL.

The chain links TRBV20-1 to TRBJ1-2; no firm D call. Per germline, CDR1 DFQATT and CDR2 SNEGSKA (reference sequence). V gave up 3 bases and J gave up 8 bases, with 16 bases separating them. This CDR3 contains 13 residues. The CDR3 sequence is CSARGNDERGYTF. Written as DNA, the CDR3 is TGCAGTGCTAGGGGGAATGACGAGAGGGGCTACACCTTC.